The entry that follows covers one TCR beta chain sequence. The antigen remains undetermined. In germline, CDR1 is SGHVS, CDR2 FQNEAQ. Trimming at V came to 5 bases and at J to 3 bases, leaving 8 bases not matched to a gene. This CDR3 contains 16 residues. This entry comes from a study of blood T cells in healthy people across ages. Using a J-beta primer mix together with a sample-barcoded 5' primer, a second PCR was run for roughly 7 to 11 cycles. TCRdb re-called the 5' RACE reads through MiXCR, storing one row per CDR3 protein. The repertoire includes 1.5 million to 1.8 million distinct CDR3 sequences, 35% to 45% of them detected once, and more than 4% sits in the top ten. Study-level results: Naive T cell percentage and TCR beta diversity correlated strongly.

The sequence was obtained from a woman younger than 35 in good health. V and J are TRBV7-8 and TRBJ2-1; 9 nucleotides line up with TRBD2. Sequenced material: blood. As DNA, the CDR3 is TGTGCCAGCAGCAGGCGACTAGCGGAGGACTACAATGAGCAGTTCTTC. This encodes CASSRRLAEDYNEQFF. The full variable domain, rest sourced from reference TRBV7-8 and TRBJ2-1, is GAGVSQSPRYKVAKRGQDVALRCDPISGHVSLFWYQQALGQGPEFLTYFQNEAQLDKSGLPSDRFFAERPEGSVSTLKIQRTQQEDSAVYLCASSRRLAEDYNEQFFGPGTRLTVL.